This TCR beta chain is from a study of PD-L1 blockade in urothelial cancer. Study information: Researchers looked at the blood 3 weeks (second dose) and 6 weeks after treatment began. General study findings and limits: A pretreatment blood TCR clonality that fell below the median predicted better progression-free and overall survival.

Here immunoSEQ multiplex PCR was the method, and the copy in TCRdb shows in-frame clones only, minus some. The top ten hold about 4% of the sample, which has 45,000 to 50,000 clones, more than 70% seen once. The CDR3 is 14 amino acids. Germline assignment: CDR1 SGHRS and CDR2 YFSETQ. V was clipped by 1 base and J by 6 bases; unmatched bases: 7. The table lists this clone with a count of one. Its cognate antigen is unknown. This clonotype was sampled from a man older than 75 with urothelial cancer. Material: PBMCs, obtained around atezolizumab (anti-PD-L1) treatment. This rearrangement joins TRBV5-1 to TRBJ2-7; TRBD1 matches at 7 bases. The chain's CDR3 is CASSLYTGAGEQYF. In nucleotides, the CDR3 is TGCGCCAGCAGCTTGTATACAGGGGCTGGCGAGCAGTACTTC.